A single sample is the source of the 9 T cell receptor beta chains below, sequenced in a study of cytomegalovirus exposure and HLA in healthy donors (dated by TCRdb to about 2017). Libraries were constructed by the immunoSEQ multiplex PCR assay. A mixture of 60 forward primers for TCR Vbeta segments and 13 reverse primers for TCR Jbeta segments was used in the multiplex PCR. TCRdb retrieved this table from immuneACCESS and kept in-frame rearrangements only. Not all clones are present; in checked studies, unresolved V genes account for under half, and no reason is known for the remainder. The sample has 210,000 or so clones on record, approximately 80% of them singletons. The biggest ten clones account for about 10% of the sample. Input material: PBMCs. The receptors were gathered from a woman in her fifties or sixties in good health and CMV-seropositive.

The chain combines TRBV7-2 with TRBJ2-1; 11 nucleotides align to TRBD2. Germline CDR1 is SGHTA and CDR2 is FQGNSA. The trim removed 5 bases at V and 8 bases at J, leaving 11 bases unmatched. This CDR3 is 16 amino acids long. This chain's CDR3 is CASSPRGSGGAHEQFF. The CDR3 nucleotides are TGTGCCAGCAGCCCCCGGGGTAGCGGGGGGGCCCATGAGCAGTTCTTC.

This chain uses TRBV11-2 with TRBJ2-7; D is possibly TRBD1 (5 bases). CDR3 size: 15 residues. Germline lookup yields CDR1 SGHAT and CDR2 FQNNGV. The germline V and J ends were trimmed by 5 bases and 6 bases, with 20 bases remaining between them. CDR3 loop: CASSPRTRTYSEQYF. DNA of the CDR3: TGTGCCAGCAGCCCAAGGACAAGGACCTACAGCGAGCAGTACTTC.

The CDR3 protein is CASSLEPGYTEAFF. The CDR3 nucleotides read TGTGCCAGCAGCCTGGAGCCGGGGTACACTGAAGCTTTCTTT. The chain carries TRBV6-6 and TRBJ1-1; D is undetermined. The ends were cut back, 6 bases at V and 3 bases at J, with 14 bases in the middle. The CDR3 is 14 amino acids. Germline CDR1 is MNHNY and CDR2 is SVGAGI (reference sequence).

The chain employs TRBV9 and TRBJ1-3, with D hard to call. The germline gives CDR1 SGDLS, CDR2 YYNGEE. The CDR3 runs 15 residues. Trimming left V 5 bases short and J 0 bases short, with 12 bases between. The CDR3 coding sequence is TGTGCCAGCAGTTCGATGGGCCGCTCTGGAAACACCATATATTTT. It yields the protein CASSSMGRSGNTIYF.

The chain links TRBV4-1 to TRBJ2-6, with 7 bases that match TRBD2. The germline gives CDR1 MGHRA, CDR2 YSYEKL. The CDR3 consists of 18 residues. V shed 0 bases and J 0 bases; nucleotides not matched to a gene: 5. The CDR3 loop is CASSQDGGRVSGANVLTF. The CDR3 DNA is TGCGCCAGCAGCCAAGATGGGGGGAGGGTCTCTGGGGCCAACGTCCTGACTTTC.

This chain joins TRBV4-1 and TRBJ1-2; no reliable D call. The CDR3 is made up of 16 amino acids. Germline-derived CDR1 and CDR2 are MGHRA and YSYEKL. Deletions cut 1 base from V and 4 bases from J, with 16 bases between. The CDR3 protein is CASSQVGGKASYGYTF. In DNA, the CDR3 is TGCGCCAGCAGCCAAGTCGGAGGGAAGGCTTCCTATGGCTACACCTTC.

The chain is built from TRBV7-9 and TRBJ1-1; D call uncertain. The CDR3 is made up of 12 amino acids. The germline V and J ends were trimmed by 3 bases and 10 bases, with 12 bases remaining between them. The V gene's germline CDR1 is SEHNR and CDR2 FQNEAQ (reference sequence). The CDR3 is CASSLYSGVAFF. The CDR3 DNA follows: TGTGCCAGCAGCTTGTATTCCGGGGTAGCTTTCTTT.

This clone was detected once. V is TRBV28 and J is TRBJ2-7; 7 nucleotides line up with TRBD1. From germline, CDR1 is MDHEN and CDR2 SYDVKM. This CDR3 region has 15 residues. The V gene end was trimmed by 4 bases and the J gene end by 1 base; junction bases not matched to a gene: 7. DNA of the CDR3: TGTGCCAGCAGTTATTATAGGGGACAGTCCTACGAGCAGTACTTC. This encodes CASSYYRGQSYEQYF.

The gene calls are TRBV6-1 and TRBJ1-6, with 7 bases fitting TRBD1. CDR1 and CDR2 (germline): MNHNS, SASEGT. The V and J ends lost 0 bases and 7 bases, in that order; junction bases with no gene match: 6. This CDR3 spans 16 amino acids. CDR3 coding DNA: TGTGCCAGCAGTGAAGCGAGGAGGGGGCGAAATTCACCCCTCCACTTT. Protein product: CASSEARRGRNSPLHF.